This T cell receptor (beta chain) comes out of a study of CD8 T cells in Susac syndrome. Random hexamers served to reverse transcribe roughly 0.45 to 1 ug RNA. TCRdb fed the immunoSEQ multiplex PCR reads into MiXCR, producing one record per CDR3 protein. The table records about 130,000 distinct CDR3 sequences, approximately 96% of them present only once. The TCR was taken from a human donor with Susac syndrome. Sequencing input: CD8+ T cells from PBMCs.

The CDR3 reads CASSLSSVDIQYF. For the CDR3, the DNA is TGTGCCAGCAGCTTATCCAGTGTTGACATTCAGTACTTC. The chain combines TRBV7-9 with TRBJ2-4; D is unresolved. Trimming stripped 2 bases from V and 8 bases from J, with 10 bases between. This CDR3 spans 13 amino acids. CDR1 is SEHNR and CDR2 is FQNEAQ in the germline V gene (reference sequence).